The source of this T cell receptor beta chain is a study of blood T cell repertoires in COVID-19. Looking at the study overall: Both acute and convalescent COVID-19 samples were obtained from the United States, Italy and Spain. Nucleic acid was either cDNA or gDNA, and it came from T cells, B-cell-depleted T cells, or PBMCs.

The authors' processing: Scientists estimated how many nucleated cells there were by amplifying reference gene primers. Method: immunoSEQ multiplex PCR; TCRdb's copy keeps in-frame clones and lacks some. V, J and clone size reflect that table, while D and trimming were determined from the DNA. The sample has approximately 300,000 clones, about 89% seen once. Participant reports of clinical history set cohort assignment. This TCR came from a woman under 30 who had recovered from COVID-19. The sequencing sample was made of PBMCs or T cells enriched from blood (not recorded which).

The CDR3 DNA sequence: TGTGCCAGCAGCCAAGATTCGGGGGTTTTACAGCCCCAGCATTTT. Residues: CASSQDSGVLQPQHF. J is TRBJ1-5 and V is TRBV3-1 (or the pseudogene TRBV3-2); possible D gene TRBD1, 5 bases. There are 15 residues in the CDR3. The V end was cut by 0 bases, the J end by 7 bases, with 13 bases between. Germline CDR1 is LGHDT and CDR2 is YNNKEL (reference sequence).